Listed here are 14 T cell receptor beta chains from one sample, sequenced in a study of T-cell reconstitution after alpha-beta-depleted transplantation in children. Using unique molecular identifiers, the investigators prepared the TCRbeta library. MiXCR was run by TCRdb on the PCR reads, yielding one entry per CDR3 protein. This table holds around 410,000 distinct CDR3 sequences, around 9.9% found once. The sample consisted of PBMCs from the stem cell graft donor, taken from the stem cell graft. These TCRs come from a human donor who donated a stem cell graft to a child with acute myeloid leukemia.

There are a few counts of this clonotype. The CDR3 loop reads CSARDLRIDTQYF. CDR3 nucleotide sequence: TGCAGTGCTAGAGATTTAAGGATAGATACGCAGTATTTT. The chain couples TRBV20-1 to TRBJ2-3, with D unresolved. V dropped 0 bases and J dropped 5 bases, with 9 bases sitting between them. Germline loops: CDR1 DFQATT, CDR2 SNEGSKA (reference sequence). The CDR3 sequence is 13 residues long.

This rearrangement joins TRBV19 to TRBJ1-2; 11 nucleotides agree with TRBD1. This CDR3 has 15 amino acids. CDR1 LNHDA and CDR2 SQIVND come from the germline V gene (reference sequence). J was trimmed by 6 bases and V by 6 bases; bases with no gene match: 9. CDR3 in DNA: TGTGCCAGTAGCCGGACAGGGGGCGGTTTGGATGGCTACACCTTC. It is translated as CASSRTGGGLDGYTF.

This clonotype showed up just a few times. The V gene is TRBV29-1, the J gene TRBJ2-7; D uncertain. Trimming took 6 bases from V and 4 from J, leaving 10 bases between them. There are 11 residues in the CDR3. The germline V gene has CDR1 SQVTM and CDR2 ANQGSEA. The CDR3 DNA reads TGCAGCGTAGGGCCAACATACGAGCAGTACTTC. This encodes CSVGPTYEQYF.

This chain joins TRBV12-3 or TRBV12-4 and TRBJ2-3; tentative D call: TRBD2 (7 bases). This CDR3 contains 15 residues. Trimming shortened V by 6 bases and J by 8 bases, and 21 bases separated the two germline ends. Here the CDR3 reads CASSPGGGGATTQYF. CDR3 nucleotides: TGTGCCAGCAGCCCCGGTGGGGGGGGGGCCACTACGCAGTATTTT.

CDR3 in DNA: TGTGCCAGCAGCCCTACCCCCGACACGTCCTACAATGAGCAGTTCTTC. The encoded protein is CASSPTPDTSYNEQFF. The rearrangement links TRBV7-8 to TRBJ2-1; D remains ambiguous. V lost 5 bases and J lost 1, with 15 bases in between. The CDR3 is 16 residues long. The germline gives CDR1 SGHVS, CDR2 FQNEAQ.

This clonotype has just a few counts. The V call is TRBV29-1, the J call TRBJ2-1; 8 bases agree with TRBD1. The length of the CDR3 is 14 residues. With 3 bases clipped from V and 3 bases from J, the junction kept 4 bases outside the gene matches. CDR1 and CDR2 from the germline V gene are SQVTM and ANQGSEA. In nucleotides, the CDR3 is TGCAGCGTTGATGTCACAGGGGGCTACAATGAGCAGTTCTTC. Translating it yields CSVDVTGGYNEQFF.

The V gene is TRBV12-3 or TRBV12-4, the J gene TRBJ1-2; D perhaps matches TRBD1 (5 bases). V lost 4 bases, J lost 7 bases, and 13 bases lay in between. CDR3 length: 13 residues. In DNA form, the CDR3 reads TGTGCCAGCAGTTCCAGCTTTGGGGGTGGCTACACCTTC. Protein sequence: CASSSSFGGGYTF.

The chain employs TRBV6-5 and TRBJ2-4; D unresolved. V lost 0 bases, J lost 7 bases, and 13 bases lay in between. The CDR3 is 15 amino acids. The germline V gene encodes CDR1 MNHEY and CDR2 SVGAGI. Here the CDR3 DNA reads TGTGCCAGCAGTTACTCTAGTACGTTTTCGAACATTCAGTACTTC. As protein: CASSYSSTFSNIQYF.

This clonotype was seen a handful of times. V gene TRBV12-3 or TRBV12-4 combines with J gene TRBJ2-7, with 7 positions matching TRBD1. The V and J ends lost 4 bases and 3 bases, in that order; junction bases with no gene match: 6. The CDR3 has 14 residues. The DNA of the CDR3 is TGTGCCAGCAGTTCACCGGGACAGAACTACGAGCAGTACTTC. Amino acid sequence: CASSSPGQNYEQYF.

This chain links TRBV2 with TRBJ2-7; no definite D call. Germline V CDR1 and CDR2: SNHLY, FYNNEI. V gave up 8 bases and J gave up 9 bases, with 11 bases separating them. CDR3 length: 10 residues. Here the CDR3 reads CASSIRPQYF. CDR3 sequence (DNA): TGTGCCAGCTCCATCCGACCGCAGTACTTC.

V gene TRBV7-2 combines with J gene TRBJ2-7, with D hard to call. The germline V and J ends were trimmed by 3 bases and 1 base, with 7 bases remaining between them. This CDR3 spans 13 amino acids. CDR1 and CDR2 (germline): SGHTA, FQGNSA. CDR3: CASSFYDSYEQYF. As DNA, the CDR3 is TGTGCCAGCAGCTTCTACGATTCCTACGAGCAGTACTTC.

At least ten counts were recorded for this clonotype. The V gene is TRBV29-1, the J gene TRBJ2-2, with 8 nucleotides matching TRBD2. CDR1 is SQVTM and CDR2 is ANQGSEA in the germline V gene. The junction had 5 bases not matched to a gene; V was cut back by 2 bases and J by 0 bases. The CDR3 is made up of 16 amino acids. CDR3 sequence (DNA): TGCAGCGTTGAATATCTTAGCGGGGCGAACACCGGGGAGCTGTTTTTT. Translation gives CSVEYLSGANTGELFF.

This chain connects TRBV5-1 to TRBJ2-3; TRBD2 aligns across 8 bases. The CDR3 consists of 14 residues. CDR1 SGHRS and CDR2 YFSETQ come from the germline V gene. The V and J ends lost 1 base and 14 bases, in that order; junction bases with no gene match: 12. The CDR3 bases are TGCGCCAGCAGCTTGCAGGGAGGAGCGGGAGAGTGGTATTTT. Amino acid sequence: CASSLQGGAGEWYF. The whole variable domain, filled in from reference TRBV5-1 and TRBJ2-3, reads KAGVTQTPRYLIKTRGQQVTLSCSPISGHRSVSWYQQTPGQGLQFLFEYFSETQRNKGNFPGRFSGRQFSNSRSEMNVSTLELGDSALYLCASSLQGGAGEWYFGPGTRLTVL.

This clonotype has ten or more counts. An end of the junction does not agree with germline; a read error may underlie this. V usage is TRBV20-1 and J usage is TRBJ1-6, with unresolved D. CDR3 length: 10 amino acids. CDR1 and CDR2 from the germline V gene are DFQATT and SNEGSKA (reference sequence). CDR3 region: CGVSGSPLHF. The CDR3 DNA sequence: TGTGGCGTGAGCGGTTCACCCCTCCACTTT.